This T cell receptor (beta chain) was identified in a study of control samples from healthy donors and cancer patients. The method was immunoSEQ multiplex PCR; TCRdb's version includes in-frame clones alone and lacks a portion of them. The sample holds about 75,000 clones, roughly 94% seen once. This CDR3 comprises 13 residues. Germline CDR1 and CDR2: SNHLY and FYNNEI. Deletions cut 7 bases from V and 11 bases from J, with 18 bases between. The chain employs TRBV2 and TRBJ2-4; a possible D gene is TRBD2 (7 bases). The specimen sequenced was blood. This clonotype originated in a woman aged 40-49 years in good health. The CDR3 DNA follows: TGTGCCAGCACCCCAGAACAGGGAGGGGTTCAGTACTTC. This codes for CASTPEQGGVQYF.